This T cell receptor beta chain was documented in a study of T cells after yellow fever vaccination. One entry per CDR3 protein results from TCRdb running MiXCR on the 5' RACE reads. The sample has a few hundred thousand distinct CDR3 sequences, roughly 5.2% seen once; the top ten hold 2.5% to 4%. The CDR3 is 13 residues long. V was shortened by 8 bases and J by 5 bases, with 10 bases between the two germline ends. Germline CDR1 is ENHRY and CDR2 is SYGVKD. This clonotype was picked up a small number of times. The V call is TRBV10-3, the J call TRBJ1-6; maybe TRBD1 (6 bases). The sequence came from a man aged 18 to 30 who received the YFV17D yellow fever vaccine. The starting material was CD4+ T cells sorted from PBMCs, obtained on the day of the yellow fever booster vaccination. In DNA, the CDR3 is TGTGCCATCCGGGACACCAATAATTCACCCCTCCACTTT. This gives the protein CAIRDTNNSPLHF.